Listed here are 18 T cell receptor beta chains from one sample, sequenced in a study of cytomegalovirus exposure and HLA in healthy donors. Sequencing was performed with immunoSEQ multiplex PCR; in TCRdb, only in-frame clones are kept and a portion is missing. The sample contains roughly 130,000 clones, 88% of which appear only once. Sequencing input: PBMCs. The source of these receptors is a man aged 25 to 45 in good health and CMV-seronegative.

The chain recombines TRBV14 with TRBJ2-1; the D is unclear. CDR3 length: 17 amino acids. V dropped 5 bases and J dropped 4 bases, with 21 bases sitting between them. Germline CDR1 SGHDN, CDR2 FVKESK. The CDR3 nucleotides read TGTGCCAGCAGCTCTACAATACGACCCGGCGGATACAATGAGCAGTTCTTC. Amino acids: CASSSTIRPGGYNEQFF. Supplemented by reference TRBV14 and TRBJ2-1, the full variable domain reads EAGVTQFPSHSVIEKGQTVTLRCDPISGHDNLYWYRRVMGKEIKFLLHFVKESKQDESGMPNNRFLAERTGGTYSTLKVQPAELEDSGVYFCASSSTIRPGGYNEQFFGPGTRLTVL.

The chain links TRBV6-5 to TRBJ1-5, with unresolved D. V lost 0 bases and J lost 6, with 9 bases in between. This CDR3 has 14 amino acids. Germline CDR1 is MNHEY and CDR2 is SVGAGI. CDR3 DNA: TGTGCCAGCAGTTACTCCGGGGAGGGTCAGCCCCAGCATTTT. Translation gives CASSYSGEGQPQHF.

This chain links TRBV21-1 with TRBJ1-2; the table's TRBD1 call for D was not verified on the DNA. TRBV21-1 is designated a pseudogene. The CDR3 is made up of 12 amino acids. In DNA form, the CDR3 reads TGTGCCAGCAGGGACAGGGGGCATGGCTACACCTTC. Translation: CASRDRGHGYTF.

The chain links TRBV6-1 to TRBJ2-7; maybe TRBD2 (6 bases). V lost 5 bases and J 0 bases, leaving 8 bases between the germline ends. Germline V gene sequence: CDR1 MNHNS, CDR2 SASEGT. The CDR3 loop spans 13 amino acids. For the CDR3, the DNA is TGTGCCAGCAGTTCGGACTACTCCTACGAGCAGTACTTC. It is translated as CASSSDYSYEQYF.

The rearrangement joins TRBV19 to TRBJ1-2; D uncertain. Trimming cost V 4 bases and J 7 bases, with 16 bases left between them. CDR1 is LNHDA and CDR2 is SQIVND in the germline V gene (reference sequence). CDR3 length: 14 amino acids. The CDR3 DNA is TGTGCCAGTAGTAATCCCGAGGGCTCCGCTGGCTACACCTTC. Translated, it gives CASSNPEGSAGYTF.

V usage is TRBV5-6 and J usage is TRBJ1-2, with 8 bases matching TRBD1. The CDR3 runs 14 residues. The germline V gene encodes CDR1 SGHDT and CDR2 YYEEEE. The V and J ends lost 2 bases and 7 bases, in that order; junction bases with no gene match: 7. The CDR3 DNA is TGTGCCAGCAGCTTAAACAGGGGGTTAAGTGGCTACACCTTC. Its translation: CASSLNRGLSGYTF.

This clone has a single count. The chain combines TRBV6-5 with TRBJ1-4; D is undetermined. Germline CDR1 reads MNHEY; CDR2 reads SVGAGI. The CDR3 extends over 14 amino acids. Between the trimmed V and J ends, which lost 2 bases and 6 bases, there was a span of 10 bases. In nucleotides, the CDR3 is TGTGCCAGCAGTTACGAGGGCTCCTATGAAAAACTGTTTTTT. Translating gives CASSYEGSYEKLFF.

The chain uses TRBV29-1 and TRBJ2-1, with 14 bases identical to TRBD2. The CDR3 extends over 17 amino acids. V shed 1 base, J shed 8 bases, and the junction held 10 bases outside the gene matches. Germline V CDR1 and CDR2: SQVTM, ANQGSEA. The CDR3 loop reads CSVEVRGLAGAGDEQFF. CDR3 DNA: TGCAGCGTTGAAGTTCGGGGACTAGCGGGAGCTGGGGATGAGCAGTTCTTC.

The chain carries TRBV29-1 and TRBJ2-7; D is possibly TRBD1 (6 bases). This CDR3 is 14 amino acids long. Germline loops: CDR1 SQVTM, CDR2 ANQGSEA. Deletions cut 6 bases from V and 0 bases from J, with 15 bases between. The DNA for the CDR3 is TGCAGCGTGGACTCCGGGACACCCTCCTACGAGCAGTACTTC. Protein: CSVDSGTPSYEQYF.

The chain has TRBV10-3 and TRBJ2-7, with 7 bases that match TRBD1. The V gene end was trimmed by 4 bases and the J gene end by 0 bases; junction bases not matched to a gene: 3. From germline, CDR1 is ENHRY and CDR2 SYGVKD. The length of the CDR3 is 14 residues. The CDR3 DNA reads as TGTGCCATCAGTGTAACAGGGGACTCCTACGAGCAGTACTTC. It yields the protein CAISVTGDSYEQYF.

V is TRBV6-4 and J is TRBJ2-3, with 9 positions matching TRBD1. V lost 2 bases to trimming and J lost 4 bases; unmatched junction nucleotides: 7. Per germline, CDR1 MRHNA and CDR2 SNTAGT. The CDR3 runs to 16 residues. As DNA, the CDR3 is TGTGCCAGCAGTGACACCCGGACAGGGGCTTCAGATACGCAGTATTTT. Translation: CASSDTRTGASDTQYF.

The CDR3 loop reads CAWSGLYEQYF. CDR3 coding DNA: TGTGCCTGGAGTGGCCTATACGAGCAGTACTTC. The chain links TRBV30 to TRBJ2-7; D remains unclear. Germline-derived CDR1 and CDR2 are GTSNPN and SVGIG (reference sequence). V shed 1 base and J shed 4 bases, with 5 bases lying between them. This CDR3 has 11 amino acids.

The chain recombines TRBV7-2 with TRBJ1-2, with a tentative D call TRBD1 (5 bases). In germline, CDR1 is SGHTA, CDR2 FQGNSA. There are 14 residues in the CDR3. Trimming took 5 bases from V and 4 from J, leaving 14 bases between them. This chain's CDR3 is CASSGGTGPYGYTF. CDR3 nucleotides: TGTGCCAGCAGCGGGGGGACCGGACCCTATGGCTACACCTTC.

The chain is built from TRBV6-1 and TRBJ2-7; D is unclear. The CDR3 runs to 13 residues. The germline gives CDR1 MNHNS, CDR2 SASEGT. Trimming took 4 bases from V and 1 from J, leaving 8 bases between them. Here the CDR3 reads CASSAGSSYEQYF. The CDR3 DNA follows: TGTGCCAGCAGTGCCGGTTCGTCCTACGAGCAGTACTTC.

A few counts support this clone. The V and J genes are TRBV30 and TRBJ1-1; no clear D. Trimming took 5 bases from V and 7 from J, leaving 11 bases between them. The CDR3 spans 11 residues. CDR1 and CDR2 (germline): GTSNPN, SVGIG (reference sequence). CDR3 sequence: CAWAGRDEAFF. The CDR3 region has the DNA TGTGCCTGGGCAGGACGGGATGAAGCTTTCTTT.

A remark on this clone: The junction shows a germline mismatch at one end, possibly a read error. This rearrangement joins TRBV6-1 to TRBJ2-7, with 7 bases aligning to TRBD1. The CDR3 extends over 10 amino acids. Germline CDR1 is MNHNS and CDR2 is SASEGT. The CDR3 DNA is TGTGCCAGCATCAAGGGACAGAAAAATTTC. This translates into CASIKGQKNF.

V gene TRBV6-4 combines with J gene TRBJ2-2, with no clear D. The V end was cut by 3 bases, the J end by 4 bases, with 9 bases between. Germline V lookup: CDR1 MRHNA, CDR2 SNTAGT. The length of the CDR3 is 14 residues. The CDR3 DNA reads TGTGCCAGCAGTGAGTCGAGAATCACCGGGGAGCTGTTTTTT. Amino acids: CASSESRITGELFF.

This clone was counted between two and nine times. The chain combines TRBV7-9 with TRBJ2-1; D gene unclear. The CDR3 extends over 11 amino acids. V was trimmed by 6 bases and J by 6 bases, leaving 6 bases between them. Germline V CDR1 and CDR2: SEHNR, FQNEAQ (reference sequence). CDR3 DNA sequence: TGTGCCAGCAGTTCAATCAATGAGCAGTTCTTC. Its translation: CASSSINEQFF. The whole variable domain, remainder taken from reference TRBV7-9 and TRBJ2-1, is DTGVSQNPRHKITKRGQNVTFRCDPISEHNRLYWYRQTLGQGPEFLTYFQNEAQLEKSRLLSDRFSAERPKGSFSTLEIQRTEQGDSAMYLCASSSINEQFFGPGTRLTVL.